A single sample is the source of the 2 T cell receptor beta chains below, sequenced in a study of vaccination effects on CD4 cells after COVID-19. No antigen is known for these receptors. Assay: immunoSEQ multiplex PCR; the TCRdb copy retains only in-frame clones and omits some. The sample lists about 19,000 clones; around four fifths were seen once. Pools of viral peptides were used by the ViraFEST assay to expand antigen-specific CD4+ T cells ahead of sequencing. CD4+ T cell isolation took place after 10 days of culture. The person's infection with SARS-CoV-2, confirmed by PCR, took place between March and December 2020. The starting material was CD4+ T cells from PBMCs cultured with SARS-CoV-2 spike peptides, obtained before COVID-19 vaccination. Receptor source: a human donor who had a prior SARS-CoV-2 infection.

The V and J genes are TRBV24-1 and TRBJ2-3; TRBD2 might be the D (6 bases). The V gene's germline CDR1 is KGHDR and CDR2 SFDVKD. The CDR3 totals 15 residues. V lost 2 bases, J lost 0 bases, and 8 bases lay in between. The DNA for the CDR3 is TGTGCCACCAGTGATTCCCTAGCGAGCACAGATACGCAGTATTTT. This gives the protein CATSDSLASTDTQYF.

The chain couples TRBV30 to TRBJ1-2, with TRBD1 matching over 9 bases. Germline assignment: CDR1 GTSNPN and CDR2 SVGIG (reference sequence). Losses at the gene ends were 5 bases for V and 1 base for J; bases not matched to a gene: 11. The CDR3 has 16 residues. CDR3 sequence (DNA): TGTGCCTGGGGGGTACCGGGACAGGGAATTAACTATGGCTACACCTTC. It encodes CAWGVPGQGINYGYTF.